This is a list of T cell receptor beta chains from one sample in a study of T cell changes during pregnancy in multiple sclerosis. Only in-frame clones appear in the TCRdb table, and some are missing; sequencing was by immunoSEQ multiplex PCR. The sample includes about 31,000 clones, about 90% of them seen just once. Sequencing was performed on CD4+ T cells from peripheral blood mononuclear cells, taken in the first trimester of pregnancy. Every receptor here comes from a female donor in good health, enrolled as a control in a pregnancy study. Both conserved end residues are trimmed from each CDR3. The D gene is left open where the match is weak.

TRBV29-1,-,TRBJ1-1,SVASQVDTEAF
TRBV6-6,-,TRBJ2-2,ASSYPDRSNTGELF
TRBV11-2,-,TRBJ1-1,ASSLLDRNTEAF
TRBV6-5,-,TRBJ2-2,ASSYRRRTNTGELF
TRBV5-5,-,TRBJ2-3,ASRGSTDTQY
TRBV6-6,-,TRBJ2-1,ASSLGTGSYNEQF
TRBV9,TRBD1,TRBJ1-2,ASSARQGAPGPSYGYT
TRBV19,-,TRBJ1-1,ATRRGGDRVM
TRBV7-2,TRBD1,TRBJ2-4,ASSLGGLLGKNIQY
TRBV5-6,-,TRBJ2-7,ASSLQGIPYEQY
TRBV5-1,-,TRBJ1-3,ASSLTGFSGNTIY
TRBV25-1,TRBD2,TRBJ2-3,ASSARAGGRADTQY
TRBV27,-,TRBJ1-2,ATHRPLYGYT
TRBV6-6,TRBD1,TRBJ2-7,ASSSQGVVSEQY
TRBV6-5,-,TRBJ1-4,ASSYGGDGNEKLF
TRBV7-9,-,TRBJ2-3,ASSLALDPTDTQY
TRBV6-5,-,TRBJ2-7,ASSYQGTYEQY
TRBV19,-,TRBJ1-4,ASSDGGANEKLF
TRBV6-5,TRBD1,TRBJ2-4,ASSKDRELYIQY
TRBV7-2,-,TRBJ2-2,ASTPSGTYTGELF
TRBV5-1,TRBD1,TRBJ2-5,ASRVDRGRETQY
TRBV5-1,TRBD1,TRBJ2-1,ASSVRTGEYTYNEQF
TRBV10-2,TRBD1,TRBJ1-2,ASRDRVGVTDYGYT
TRBV6-6,-,TRBJ1-3,ASSYSSGNTIY
TRBV5-1,TRBD2,TRBJ2-2,ASSLRGGNLQTGELF
TRBV18,-,TRBJ2-6,ASSPPSGRVSGANVLT